These T cell receptor beta chains were read from a single sample in a study of control samples from healthy donors and cancer patients. Method: immunoSEQ multiplex PCR; TCRdb's copy keeps in-frame clones and lacks some. The profile shows roughly 86,000 clones, just over 90% of them singletons. Sample: blood. The receptor source for this set is a woman aged 25 to 39 in good health. CDR3s include the opening cysteine and the closing phenylalanine or tryptophan. The D gene is left open where the match is weak. Rows may omit the clone size; those that give it use once, few, many or a size class.

d_gene,abundance,v_gene,j_gene,CDR3aa,CDR3nt
TRBD1,NA,TRBV5-1,TRBJ2-1,CASSLMGDSSYNEQFF,TGCGCCAGCAGCTTGATGGGGGACAGCTCCTACAATGAGCAGTTCTTC
TRBD1,NA,TRBV5-5,TRBJ1-6,CASSSGGTVLGSPLHF,TGTGCCAGCAGTAGCGGAGGGACAGTCCTAGGTTCACCCCTCCACTTT
NA,NA,TRBV5-1,TRBJ2-5,CASSSGVQETQYF,TGCGCCAGCAGCTCCGGGGTCCAAGAGACCCAGTACTTC
TRBD1,NA,TRBV15,TRBJ2-7,CATSYGRDRGSYEQYF,TGTGCCACCAGTTACGGGCGGGACAGGGGAAGCTACGAGCAGTACTTC
NA,NA,TRBV3-1/TRBV3-2,TRBJ1-1,CASSQVGGTEAFF,TGTGCCAGCAGCCAAGTCGGGGGCACTGAAGCTTTCTTT
NA,NA,TRBV7-3,TRBJ1-3,CASSLAGPGNTIYF,TGTGCCAGCAGCTTGGCAGGGCCTGGAAACACCATATATTTT
TRBD1,NA,TRBV5-4,TRBJ1-1,CASSRGQGTVNTEAFF,TGTGCCAGCAGCCGGGGACAGGGTACGGTGAACACTGAAGCTTTCTTT
NA,NA,TRBV18,TRBJ2-6,CASSRTQISGANVLTF,TGTGCCAGCTCACGGACTCAGATCTCTGGGGCCAACGTCCTGACTTTC
NA,NA,TRBV29-1,TRBJ1-1,CSAPGHLNTEAFF,TGCAGCGCTCCGGGACACCTGAACACTGAAGCTTTCTTT
NA,NA,TRBV20-1,TRBJ1-1,CSAGTSHEAFF,TGCAGTGCTGGGACCTCGCATGAAGCTTTCTTT
TRBD2,NA,TRBV9,TRBJ2-2,CARSRVSGGGGELFF,TGTGCCCGCAGCCGTGTAAGCGGGGGGGGCGGGGAGCTGTTTTTT
NA,NA,TRBV4-2,TRBJ1-5,CASSQDREQPQHF,TGTGCCAGCAGCCAAGATCGAGAGCAGCCCCAGCATTTT
NA,NA,TRBV12-3/TRBV12-4,TRBJ1-1,CASSPNMNTEAFF,TGTGCCAGCAGCCCTAACATGAACACTGAAGCTTTCTTT
NA,NA,TRBV27,TRBJ1-1,CASSLTLNTEAFF,TGTGCCAGCAGTTTAACGCTGAACACTGAAGCTTTCTTT
NA,NA,TRBV7-8,TRBJ1-6,CASSLGGSESPLHF,TGTGCCAGCAGCCTCGGGGGGAGCGAATCACCCCTCCACTTT
NA,NA,TRBV11-2,TRBJ2-1,CASSKGIYNEQFF,TGTGCCAGCAGCAAAGGGATCTACAATGAGCAGTTCTTC
NA,NA,TRBV7-8,TRBJ1-1,CASSLDLNTEAFF,TGTGCCAGCAGCTTAGACTTGAACACTGAAGCTTTCTTT
NA,NA,TRBV11-2,TRBJ1-2,CASSLAGQHYGYTF,TGTGCCAGCAGCTTGGCGGGGCAGCACTATGGCTACACCTTC
NA,NA,TRBV9,TRBJ2-2,CASSVGGQNTGELFF,TGTGCCAGCAGCGTAGGTGGGCAGAACACCGGGGAGCTGTTTTTT
TRBD2,NA,TRBV10-3,TRBJ2-5,CAISDSPRERQETQYF,TGTGCCATCAGTGACAGCCCGCGGGAGAGACAAGAGACCCAGTACTTC
NA,NA,TRBV29-1,TRBJ2-7,CSARGGWQDSSYEQYF,TGCAGCGCCAGAGGGGGTTGGCAGGACAGCTCCTACGAGCAGTACTTC
TRBD1,NA,TRBV24-1,TRBJ2-3,CATSSTGASYFRTDTQYF,TGTGCCACCAGCAGCACAGGGGCAAGCTATTTTCGCACAGATACGCAGTATTTT
NA,NA,TRBV5-5,TRBJ1-1,CASSLKGPNTEAFF,TGTGCCAGCAGCTTGAAGGGTCCGAACACTGAAGCTTTCTTT
NA,NA,TRBV28,TRBJ1-6,CASSPVGDNSPLHF,TGTGCCAGCAGCCCCGTAGGGGACAATTCACCCCTCCACTTT
NA,NA,TRBV11-2,TRBJ1-2,CASSPSVGRSYGYTF,TGTGCCAGCAGCCCCTCGGTCGGCAGGAGCTATGGCTACACCTTC
NA,NA,TRBV2,TRBJ1-1,CASREGGTEAFF,TGTGCCAGCAGGGAGGGGGGAACTGAAGCTTTCTTT
NA,NA,TRBV3-1/TRBV3-2,TRBJ1-2,CASSQGDYGYTF,TGTGCCAGCAGCCAGGGGGACTATGGCTACACCTTC
NA,once,TRBV10-3,TRBJ2-5,CAISEGPKETQYF,TGTGCCATCAGTGAGGGGCCCAAGGAGACCCAGTACTTC
NA,NA,TRBV2,TRBJ2-5,CASRTRTNEETQYF,TGTGCCAGCAGGACTAGGACCAATGAAGAGACCCAGTACTTC
TRBD1,NA,TRBV7-2,TRBJ2-1,CASSFGTGENEQFF,TGTGCCAGCAGCTTTGGGACAGGGGAAAATGAGCAGTTCTTC
NA,NA,TRBV5-4,TRBJ1-2,CASSLDSNYGYTF,TGTGCCAGCAGCTTGGACAGCAACTATGGCTACACCTTC
TRBD1,NA,TRBV3-1/TRBV3-2,TRBJ2-3,CASSQVERQGDTQYF,TGTGCCAGCAGCCAAGTCGAGAGACAGGGAGATACGCAGTATTTT
NA,NA,TRBV28,TRBJ1-3,CASSYGSRGSGNTIYF,TGTGCCAGCAGTTACGGGAGTCGGGGCTCTGGAAACACCATATATTTT
TRBD1,NA,TRBV5-1,TRBJ1-4,CASSSSTGVDEKLFF,TGCGCCAGCAGCTCGTCGACAGGGGTCGATGAAAAACTGTTTTTT
TRBD2,NA,TRBV5-1,TRBJ2-1,CASRSVASGRANNEQFF,TGCGCCAGCAGGTCGGTGGCTAGCGGGAGGGCTAACAATGAGCAGTTCTTC
NA,once,TRBV5-4,TRBJ1-6,CASSLSMNNSPLHF,TGTGCCAGCAGCTTGTCGATGAATAATTCACCCCTCCACTTT
TRBD2,NA,TRBV9,TRBJ2-1,CASSRTSGGKQFF,TGTGCCAGCAGCCGTACTAGCGGGGGGAAGCAGTTCTTC
NA,NA,TRBV9,TRBJ2-2,CASSAAGLGELFF,TGTGCCAGCAGCGCTGCGGGACTGGGGGAGCTGTTTTTT
TRBD2,NA,TRBV19,TRBJ2-7,CASSTNSGRALYEQYF,TGTGCCAGTAGTACTAACAGCGGGAGGGCCTTATACGAGCAGTACTTC
TRBD2,once,TRBV9,TRBJ2-3,CASSVGIWTSGDTQYF,TGTGCCAGCAGCGTAGGGATCTGGACTAGCGGGGATACGCAGTATTTT